This T cell receptor beta chain is from a study of blood T cell repertoires in COVID-19 (dated by TCRdb to between 2020 and 2021). Describing the broader study: Collaborator samples came from the United States, Italy and Spain and covered acute and convalescent phases of COVID-19. The material from the prospective study consisted of cDNA or gDNA derived from T cells, B-cell-depleted T cells, or PBMCs. The dataset comprised deeply sampled blood TCRbeta repertoires from subjects exposed to, actively infected with, or recovered from COVID-19. Samples were obtained from the ongoing ImmuneRACE study (first 160 participants) and from some 1,300 subjects provided by 6 global collaborators. The sample metadata nearly always contained a de-identified subject ID, COVID-19 status, age in years and sex. Where available, HLA class I and class II types were taken from metadata supplied by the sample provider and were not determined by assay-based typing. A freely available public database, intended as a resource for researchers studying the immune response to SARS-CoV-2, is where the repertoires were released. Here is what the overall study found, with its caveats: The quantity of clinical and demographic metadata differed by source and by participant and was supplied without curation.

Notes on this clone: Its antigen is unknown. The input lacks base qualities; no much larger clone sits a single base away.

The immunoSEQ Assay, a bias-controlled multiplex PCR, was used to amplify TCRbeta CDR3 regions from genomic DNA. In the original analysis: Within the assay, amplification of reference gene primers was used to estimate how many nucleated cells each sample contained. To quantify the absolute abundance of each unique TCRbeta CDR3 rearrangement, sequence reads were collapsed and filtered. Productive Simpson clonality was computed per sample as the square root of Simpson's diversity index over productive rearrangements. The source is immuneACCESS, and TCRdb retained only in-frame sequences with V and J called. Part of the clones is not carried over; for the studies checked, unresolved V genes explain less than half of this, and the remainder is unexplained. V and J calls and clone size are copied from that table; D and trimming were computed from the DNA. The sample data list over 40,000 clones, and about 80% of these were observed just once. More than 13% of the sample is taken by the ten largest.

The collaborating institutions used their own protocols to collect whole blood in K2EDTA tubes. For TCRbeta analysis, collaborators shipped samples in one of three forms: frozen whole blood, isolated PBMCs, or DNA extracted from either of those sample types. CDR1 and CDR2 are read off the germline V gene (reference sequence) as LNHNV and YYDKDF. V and J lose 3 bases and 0 bases, and a span of 15 bases separates them. From its cysteine to its phenylalanine, the CDR3 spans 17 amino acids. The sequence is cut down to CDR3 DNA, 51 bases in frame from base 1. Sequencing input: peripheral blood. This TCR came from a human donor in a cohort sampled during active COVID-19. Recombination connected TRBV15 to TRBJ2-1; there is no confident call for the D gene. The DNA sequence is as follows: TGTGCCACCAGCAGTAGAACGAGACTCGGCTCCTACAATGAGCAGTTCTTC. It encodes CATSSRTRLGSYNEQFF.